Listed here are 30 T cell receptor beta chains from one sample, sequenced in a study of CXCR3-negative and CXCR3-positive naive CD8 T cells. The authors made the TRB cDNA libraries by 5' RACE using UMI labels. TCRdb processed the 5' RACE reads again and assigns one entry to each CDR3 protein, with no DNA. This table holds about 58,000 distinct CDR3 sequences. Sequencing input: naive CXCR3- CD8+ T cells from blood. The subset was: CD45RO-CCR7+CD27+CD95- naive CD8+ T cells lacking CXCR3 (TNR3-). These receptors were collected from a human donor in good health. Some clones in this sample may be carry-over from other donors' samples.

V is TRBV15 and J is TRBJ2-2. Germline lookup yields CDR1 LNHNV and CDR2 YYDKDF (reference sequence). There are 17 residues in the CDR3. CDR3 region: CATSRDEASVNTGELFF.

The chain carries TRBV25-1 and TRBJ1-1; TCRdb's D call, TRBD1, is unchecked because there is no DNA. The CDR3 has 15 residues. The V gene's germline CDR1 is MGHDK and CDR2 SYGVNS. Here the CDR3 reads CASSVRDGLNTEAFF.

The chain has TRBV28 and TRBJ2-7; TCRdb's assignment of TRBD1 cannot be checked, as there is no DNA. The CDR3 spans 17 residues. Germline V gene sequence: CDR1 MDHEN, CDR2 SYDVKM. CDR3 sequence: CASSFAQGTRLNYEQYF. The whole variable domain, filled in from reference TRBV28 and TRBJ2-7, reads DVKVTQSSRYLVKRTGEKVFLECVQDMDHENMFWYRQDPGLGLRLIYFSYDVKMKEKGDIPEGYSVSREKKERFSLILESASTNQTSMYLCASSFAQGTRLNYEQYFGPGTRLTVT.

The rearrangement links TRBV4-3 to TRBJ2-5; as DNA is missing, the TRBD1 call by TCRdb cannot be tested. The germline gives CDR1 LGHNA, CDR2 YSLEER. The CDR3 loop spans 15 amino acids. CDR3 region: CASSQDTGAGETQYF.

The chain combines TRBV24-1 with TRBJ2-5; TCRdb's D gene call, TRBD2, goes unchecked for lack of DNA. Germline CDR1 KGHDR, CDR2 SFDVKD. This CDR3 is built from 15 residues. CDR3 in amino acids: CATSELAGGHETQYF.

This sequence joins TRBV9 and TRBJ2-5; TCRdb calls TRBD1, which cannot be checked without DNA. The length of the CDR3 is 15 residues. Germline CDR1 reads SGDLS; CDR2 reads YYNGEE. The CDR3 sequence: CASSASGGHQETQYF. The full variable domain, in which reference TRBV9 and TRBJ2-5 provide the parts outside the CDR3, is DSGVTQTPKHLITATGQRVTLRCSPRSGDLSVYWYQQSLDQGLQFLIQYYNGEERAKGNILERFSAQQFPDLHSELNLSSLELGDSALYFCASSASGGHQETQYFGPGTRLLVL.

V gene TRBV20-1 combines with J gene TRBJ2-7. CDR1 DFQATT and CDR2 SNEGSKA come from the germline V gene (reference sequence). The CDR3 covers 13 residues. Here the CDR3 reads CSARDPSSYEQYF.

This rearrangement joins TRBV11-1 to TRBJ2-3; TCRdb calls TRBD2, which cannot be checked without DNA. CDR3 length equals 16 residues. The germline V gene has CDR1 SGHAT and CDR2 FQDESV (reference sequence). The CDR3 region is CASSPRLAGVTDTQYF.

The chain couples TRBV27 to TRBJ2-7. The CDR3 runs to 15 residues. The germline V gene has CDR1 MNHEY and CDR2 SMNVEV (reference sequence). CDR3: CASSLGETPTPEQYF.

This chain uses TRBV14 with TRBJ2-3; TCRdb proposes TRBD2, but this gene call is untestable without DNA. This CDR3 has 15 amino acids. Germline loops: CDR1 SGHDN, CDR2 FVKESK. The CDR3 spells CASSQDRPSGRPRYF. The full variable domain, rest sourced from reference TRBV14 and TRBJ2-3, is EAGVTQFPSHSVIEKGQTVTLRCDPISGHDNLYWYRRVMGKEIKFLLHFVKESKQDESGMPNNRFLAERTGGTYSTLKVQPAELEDSGVYFCASSQDRPSGRPRYFGPGTRLTVL.

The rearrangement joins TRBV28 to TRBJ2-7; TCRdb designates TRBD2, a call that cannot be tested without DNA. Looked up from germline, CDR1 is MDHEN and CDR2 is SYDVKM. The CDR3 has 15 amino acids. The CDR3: CASSVAGGQSYEQYF.

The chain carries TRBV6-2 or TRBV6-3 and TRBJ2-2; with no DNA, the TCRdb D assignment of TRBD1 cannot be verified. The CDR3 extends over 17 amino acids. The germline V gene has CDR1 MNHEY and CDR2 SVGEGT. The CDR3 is CASSYSIRTDDTGELFF.

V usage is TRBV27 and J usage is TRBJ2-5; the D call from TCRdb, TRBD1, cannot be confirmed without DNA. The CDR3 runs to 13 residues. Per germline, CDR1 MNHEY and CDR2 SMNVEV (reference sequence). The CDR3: CASSPQGGETQYF.

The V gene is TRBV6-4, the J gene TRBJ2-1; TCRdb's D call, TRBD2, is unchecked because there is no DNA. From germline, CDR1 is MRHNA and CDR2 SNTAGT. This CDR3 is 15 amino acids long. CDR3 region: CASSDMGGEGDEQFF.

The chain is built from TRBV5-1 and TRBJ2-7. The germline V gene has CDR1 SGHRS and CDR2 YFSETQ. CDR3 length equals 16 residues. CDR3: CASSLYRGSSSYEQYF.

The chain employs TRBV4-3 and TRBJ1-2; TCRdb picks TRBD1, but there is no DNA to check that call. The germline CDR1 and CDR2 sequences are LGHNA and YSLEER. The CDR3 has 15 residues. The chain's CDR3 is CASSHSAGAEYGYTF.

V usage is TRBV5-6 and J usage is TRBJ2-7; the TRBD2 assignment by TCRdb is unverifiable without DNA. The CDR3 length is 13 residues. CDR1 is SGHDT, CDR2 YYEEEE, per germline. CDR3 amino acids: CASSLVNGGDRPF.

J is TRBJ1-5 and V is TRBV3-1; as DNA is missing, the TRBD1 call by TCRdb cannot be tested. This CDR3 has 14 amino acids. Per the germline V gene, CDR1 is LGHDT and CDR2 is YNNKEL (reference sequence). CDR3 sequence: CASSPWGARQPQHF. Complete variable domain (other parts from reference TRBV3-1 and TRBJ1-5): DTAVSQTPKYLVTQMGNDKSIKCEQNLGHDTMYWYKQDSKKFLKIMFSYNNKELIINETVPNRFSPKSPDKAHLNLHINSLELGDSAVYFCASSPWGARQPQHFGDGTRLSIL.

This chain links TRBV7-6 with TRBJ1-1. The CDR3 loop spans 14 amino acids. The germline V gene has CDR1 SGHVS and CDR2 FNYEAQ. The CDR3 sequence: CASSLEGMNTEAFF. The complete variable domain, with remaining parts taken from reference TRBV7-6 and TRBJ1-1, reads GAGVSQSPRYKVTKRGQDVALRCDPISGHVSLYWYRQALGQGPEFLTYFNYEAQQDKSGLPNDRFSAERPEGSISTLTIQRTEQRDSAMYRCASSLEGMNTEAFFGQGTRLTVV.

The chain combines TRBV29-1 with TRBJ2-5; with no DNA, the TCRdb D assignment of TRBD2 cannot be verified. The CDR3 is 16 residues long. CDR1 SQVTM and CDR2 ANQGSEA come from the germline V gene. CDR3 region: CSVEDQTSGSQETQYF.

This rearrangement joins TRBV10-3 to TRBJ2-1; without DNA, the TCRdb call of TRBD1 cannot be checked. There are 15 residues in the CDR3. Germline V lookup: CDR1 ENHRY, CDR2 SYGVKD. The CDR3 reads CAISYREQPYNEQFF.

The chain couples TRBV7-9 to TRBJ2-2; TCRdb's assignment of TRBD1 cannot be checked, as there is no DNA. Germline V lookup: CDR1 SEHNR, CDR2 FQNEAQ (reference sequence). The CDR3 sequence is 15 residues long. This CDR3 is CASSLKTGNTGELFF.

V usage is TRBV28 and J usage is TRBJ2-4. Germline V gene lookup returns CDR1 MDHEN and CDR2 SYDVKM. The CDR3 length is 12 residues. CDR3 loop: CASSLDQNIQYF.

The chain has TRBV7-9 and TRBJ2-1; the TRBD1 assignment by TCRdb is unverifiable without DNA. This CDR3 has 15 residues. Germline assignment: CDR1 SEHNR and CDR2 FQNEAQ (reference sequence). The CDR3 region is CASSLISGGYNEQFF.

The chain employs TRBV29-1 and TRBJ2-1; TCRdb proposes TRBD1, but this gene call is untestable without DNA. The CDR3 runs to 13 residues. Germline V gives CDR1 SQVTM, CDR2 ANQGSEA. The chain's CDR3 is CSVGQGAHNEQFF.

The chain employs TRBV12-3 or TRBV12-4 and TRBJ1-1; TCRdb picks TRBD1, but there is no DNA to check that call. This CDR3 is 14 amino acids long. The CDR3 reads CASSFYRGLTEAFF.

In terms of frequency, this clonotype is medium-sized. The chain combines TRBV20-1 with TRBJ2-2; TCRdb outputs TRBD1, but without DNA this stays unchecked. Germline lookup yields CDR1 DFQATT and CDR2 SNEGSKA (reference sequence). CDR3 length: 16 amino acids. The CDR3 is CSAREPGQGFAGELFF.

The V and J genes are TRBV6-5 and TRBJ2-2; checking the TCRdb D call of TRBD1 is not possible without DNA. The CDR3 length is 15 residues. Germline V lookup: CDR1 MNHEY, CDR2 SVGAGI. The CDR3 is CASSDRGGLAGELFF.

CDR3: CASSLAGILQETQYF. This chain uses TRBV7-2 with TRBJ2-5. CDR1 is SGHTA and CDR2 is FQGNSA in the germline V gene. The CDR3 contains 15 residues.

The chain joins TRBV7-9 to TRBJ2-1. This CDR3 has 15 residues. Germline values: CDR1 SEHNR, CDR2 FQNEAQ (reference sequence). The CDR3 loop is CASSLAGFSYNEQFF.